The rows below give T cell receptor beta chains drawn from one sample of a study of blood T cell repertoires in COVID-19. Repertoires were generated with immunoSEQ multiplex PCR, while TCRdb's copy carries only in-frame clones and drops some. The repertoire has about 170,000 clones, 79% of them found once; the top ten carry 15% to 20%. The sequencing sample was made of PBMCs or T cells enriched from blood (not recorded which). These TCRs come from a woman between 70 and 85 years old in a cohort exposed to, infected with or recovered from COVID-19 (not recorded which). Both conserved end residues are part of each CDR3. A D gene is named only where the DNA matches it firmly. Size is omitted from some rows. Given values are once, few, many or a class for expanded clones.

d_call,clone_size,j_call,v_call,cdr3_nt,cdr3_aa
NA,NA,TRBJ1-2,TRBV6-5,TGTGCCAGCAGAGAGACAGGAATCTATGGCTACACCTTC,CASRETGIYGYTF
TRBD1,NA,TRBJ2-3,TRBV7-7,TGTGCTAGCAGCTGCAACGGGACAGGGTTCGACGGCACAGATACGCAGTATTTT,CASSCNGTGFDGTDTQYF
TRBD1,NA,TRBJ1-5,TRBV2,TGTGCCAGCAGTGGGACAGGGGGAAATCAGCCCCAGCATTTT,CASSGTGGNQPQHF
TRBD2,NA,TRBJ2-1,TRBV5-1,TGCGCCAGCAGCTTGATGGGACTAGCGGGAGGCCTTAGGGGCTACAATGAGCAGTTCTTC,CASSLMGLAGGLRGYNEQFF
NA,NA,TRBJ2-3,TRBV21-1,TGTGCCAGCAGCAAAGCGAGACTAGCGGGAGAGACAGATACGCAGTATTTT,CASSKARLAGETDTQYF
TRBD1,few,TRBJ1-3,TRBV28,TGTGCCAGCAGTTTCCGGGGGACAGGCGCTGGAAACACCATATATTTT,CASSFRGTGAGNTIYF
TRBD1,NA,TRBJ2-5,TRBV4-1,TGCGCCAGCAGCCAAGTAGGACAGGGCACCGAGACCCAGTACTTC,CASSQVGQGTETQYF
NA,NA,TRBJ1-5,TRBV18,TGTGCCAGCTCCCGGGAATCTCAGCCCCAGCATTTT,CASSRESQPQHF
NA,few,TRBJ2-1,TRBV5-1,TGCGCCAGCAGCCCTGGACAATACAATGAGCAGTTCTTC,CASSPGQYNEQFF
NA,NA,TRBJ1-5,TRBV7-9,TGTGCCAGCAGCCCCGGGACACCAAATCAGCCCCAGCATTTT,CASSPGTPNQPQHF
NA,NA,TRBJ2-7,TRBV30,TGTGCCTGGAGCATGGGGCGCCCCTACGAGCAGTACTTC,CAWSMGRPYEQYF
TRBD1,NA,TRBJ1-6,TRBV2,TGTGCCAGCAGCGGACAGGGGGCTTCGATGAATAATTCACCCCTCCACTTT,CASSGQGASMNNSPLHF
NA,NA,TRBJ1-2,TRBV10-3,TGTGCCATCAGTTCGACAGCGGGGGCCCACCATGGCTACACCTTC,CAISSTAGAHHGYTF
NA,NA,TRBJ1-5,TRBV28,TGTGCCAGCAGGGGACTGACGGACAATCAGCCCCAGCATTTT,CASRGLTDNQPQHF
TRBD1,once,TRBJ1-3,TRBV7-3,TGTGCCAGCAGCTTAACGGGACAGGGAAACACCATATATTTT,CASSLTGQGNTIYF
TRBD1,NA,TRBJ1-4,TRBV28,TGTGCCAGCAGTCCCCTCGGGGCAGGGGGGGAAAAACTGTTTTTT,CASSPLGAGGEKLFF
NA,NA,TRBJ2-7,TRBV20-1,TGCAGTGCTAGTCCCAGGCTTTACGAGCAGTACTTC,CSASPRLYEQYF
TRBD1,few,TRBJ1-5,TRBV28,TGTGCCAGCAGTCTCCTGGGACAGGGAGATCAGCCCCAGCATTTT,CASSLLGQGDQPQHF
TRBD1,NA,TRBJ2-2,TRBV27,TGTGCCAGCAGTTCGACAGGGCTTTTCACCGGGGAGCTGTTTTTT,CASSSTGLFTGELFF
TRBD1,NA,TRBJ1-1,TRBV5-1,TGCGCCAGCAGCCTTACAGGGGATTCGGGCACTGAAGCTTTCTTT,CASSLTGDSGTEAFF
TRBD2,NA,TRBJ2-1,TRBV7-2,TGTGCCAGCAGCCGCGGGGGGAGCGGGAGCCTCTTC,CASSRGGSGSLF
NA,NA,TRBJ2-2,TRBV9,TGTGCCAGCAGCGCCCCAAACACCGGGGAGCTGTTTTTT,CASSAPNTGELFF
TRBD1,NA,TRBJ2-7,TRBV19,TGTGCCAGTAGTTTCGAGGTCTTCGGGGACAGCGACTACGAGCAGTACTTC,CASSFEVFGDSDYEQYF
NA,NA,TRBJ1-1,TRBV11-3,TGTGCCAGCAGCTTAGGCCAGGGTGAGGTGAACACTGAAGCTTTCTTT,CASSLGQGEVNTEAFF
TRBD2,few,TRBJ2-5,TRBV6-5,TGTGCCAGCAGTCCACTAGCGGGAGGGCCAGAGACCCAGTACTTC,CASSPLAGGPETQYF
NA,NA,TRBJ1-2,TRBV20-1,TGCAGTGTACGAGCTAACTATGGCTACACCTTC,CSVRANYGYTF
NA,NA,TRBJ1-2,TRBV14,TGTGCCAGCAGCTCCTCTTCGTCCTGGGCCGGCTACACCTTC,CASSSSSSWAGYTF
TRBD1,NA,TRBJ1-2,TRBV16,TGTGCCAGCAGCCGGACAGGGGGAGTCTATGGCTACACCTTC,CASSRTGGVYGYTF
NA,NA,TRBJ2-7,TRBV5-8,TGTGCCAGCAGCTTGCAACAGATCTACGAGCAGTACTTC,CASSLQQIYEQYF
TRBD2,NA,TRBJ2-1,TRBV6-2/TRBV6-3,TGTGCCAGCAGCTCCTTAGCGGGAACTTTGAATGAGCAGTTCTTC,CASSSLAGTLNEQFF
NA,few,TRBJ1-1,TRBV11-2,TGTGCCAGCAGCCAACAGGTCCTCACTGAAGCTTTCTTT,CASSQQVLTEAFF
NA,NA,TRBJ2-7,TRBV5-1,TGCGCCAGCAGCTCTTGGAGCCCCTACGAGCAGTACTTC,CASSSWSPYEQYF
NA,NA,TRBJ1-1,TRBV30,TGTGCCTGGAGTCGGACAGTTTCGAACACTGAAGCTTTCTTT,CAWSRTVSNTEAFF
NA,once,TRBJ1-4,TRBV5-1,TGCGCCAGCAGCTCGAGACCACAACCGACAGGCGATGAAAAACTGTTTTTT,CASSSRPQPTGDEKLFF